Sequencing of this T cell receptor beta chain was carried out in a study of T cell responses to AZD1222 COVID-19 vaccine. Findings of the study overall: Repertoires in all cases were sampled only once the peak T cell response had passed. Targets within unmutated variant regions were reportedly found for nearly half of spike-specific TCRs.

TCRdb keeps only in-frame clones here, not all; method: immunoSEQ multiplex PCR. The table shows 150,000 to 200,000 clones, with about nine tenths occurring only once. As for this clone: Its antigen remains unidentified.

J was trimmed by 0 bases and V by 0 bases; bases with no gene match: 5. This CDR3 region has 17 residues. Germline V lookup: CDR1 SGDLS, CDR2 YYNGEE. The origin of this receptor is an adult in good health. The rearrangement joins TRBV9 to TRBJ2-4, with TRBD1 matching over 8 bases. The sample here was peripheral blood, taken on day 0 of AZD1222 vaccination. DNA for the CDR3: TGTGCCAGCAGCGTAGAAGGACAGGGCCTAGCCAAAAACATTCAGTACTTC. It yields the protein CASSVEGQGLAKNIQYF.